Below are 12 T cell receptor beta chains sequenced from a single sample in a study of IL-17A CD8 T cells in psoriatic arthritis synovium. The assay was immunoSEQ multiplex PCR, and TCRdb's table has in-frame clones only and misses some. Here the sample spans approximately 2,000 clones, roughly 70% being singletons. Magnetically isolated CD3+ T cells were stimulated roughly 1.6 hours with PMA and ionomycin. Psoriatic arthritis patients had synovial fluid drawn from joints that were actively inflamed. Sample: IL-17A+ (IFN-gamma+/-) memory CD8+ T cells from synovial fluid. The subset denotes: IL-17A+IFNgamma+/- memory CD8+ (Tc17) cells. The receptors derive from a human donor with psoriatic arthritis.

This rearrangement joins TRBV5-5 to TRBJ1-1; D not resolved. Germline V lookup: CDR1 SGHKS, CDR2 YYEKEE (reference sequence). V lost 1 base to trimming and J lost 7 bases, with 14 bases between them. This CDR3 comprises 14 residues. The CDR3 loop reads CASSLQWREGEAFF. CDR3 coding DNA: TGTGCCAGCAGCTTGCAATGGAGAGAGGGTGAAGCTTTCTTT.

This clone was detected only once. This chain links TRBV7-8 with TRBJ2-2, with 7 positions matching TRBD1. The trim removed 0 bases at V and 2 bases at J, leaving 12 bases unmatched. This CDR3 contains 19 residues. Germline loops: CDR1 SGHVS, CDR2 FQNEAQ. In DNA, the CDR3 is TGTGCCAGCAGCTTAGCAAGCTCTTTCTGGGACAGCAACACCGGGGAGCTGTTTTTT. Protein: CASSLASSFWDSNTGELFF. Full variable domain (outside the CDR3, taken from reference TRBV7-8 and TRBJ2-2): GAGVSQSPRYKVAKRGQDVALRCDPISGHVSLFWYQQALGQGPEFLTYFQNEAQLDKSGLPSDRFFAERPEGSVSTLKIQRTQQEDSAVYLCASSLASSFWDSNTGELFFGEGSRLTVL.

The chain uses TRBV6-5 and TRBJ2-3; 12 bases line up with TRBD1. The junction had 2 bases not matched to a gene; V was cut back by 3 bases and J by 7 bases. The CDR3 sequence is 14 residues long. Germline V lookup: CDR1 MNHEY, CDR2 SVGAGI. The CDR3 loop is CASSYGTGGYTQYF. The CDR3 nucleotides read TGTGCCAGCAGTTATGGGACAGGGGGCTATACGCAGTATTTT.

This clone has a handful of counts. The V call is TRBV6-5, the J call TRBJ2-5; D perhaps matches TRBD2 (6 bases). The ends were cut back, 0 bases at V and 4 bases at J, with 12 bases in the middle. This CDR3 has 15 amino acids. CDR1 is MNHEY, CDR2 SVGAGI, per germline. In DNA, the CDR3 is TGTGCCAGCAGTTACTCCGAGGGAGGAGCAGAGACCCAGTACTTC. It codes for CASSYSEGGAETQYF.

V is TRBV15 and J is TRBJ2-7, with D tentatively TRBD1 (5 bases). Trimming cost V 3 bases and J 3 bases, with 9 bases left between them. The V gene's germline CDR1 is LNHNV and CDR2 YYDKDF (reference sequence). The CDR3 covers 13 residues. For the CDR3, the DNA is TGTGCCACCAGCAGTGGGGCTAGCTACGAGCAGTACTTC. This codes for CATSSGASYEQYF.

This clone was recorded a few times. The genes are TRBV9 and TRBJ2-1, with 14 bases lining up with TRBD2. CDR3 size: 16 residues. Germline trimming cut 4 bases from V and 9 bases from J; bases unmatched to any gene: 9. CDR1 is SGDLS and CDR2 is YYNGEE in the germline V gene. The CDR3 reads CASSSGLAGVNGEQFF. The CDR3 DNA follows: TGTGCCAGCAGCTCGGGACTAGCGGGAGTAAATGGTGAGCAGTTCTTC.

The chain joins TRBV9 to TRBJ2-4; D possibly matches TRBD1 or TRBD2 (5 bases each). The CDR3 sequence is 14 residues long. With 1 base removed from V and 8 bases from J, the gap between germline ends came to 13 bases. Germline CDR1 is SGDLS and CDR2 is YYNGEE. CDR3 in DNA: TGTGCCAGCAGCGTATCATGGGGGACGGACATTCAGTACTTC. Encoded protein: CASSVSWGTDIQYF.

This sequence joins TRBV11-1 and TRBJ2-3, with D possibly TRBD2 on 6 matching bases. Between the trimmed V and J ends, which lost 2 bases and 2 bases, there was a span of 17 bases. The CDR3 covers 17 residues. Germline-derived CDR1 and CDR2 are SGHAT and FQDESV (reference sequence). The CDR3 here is CASSLPGRELVTDTQYF. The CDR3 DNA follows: TGTGCCAGCAGCTTACCTGGACGGGAGCTCGTCACAGATACGCAGTATTTT.

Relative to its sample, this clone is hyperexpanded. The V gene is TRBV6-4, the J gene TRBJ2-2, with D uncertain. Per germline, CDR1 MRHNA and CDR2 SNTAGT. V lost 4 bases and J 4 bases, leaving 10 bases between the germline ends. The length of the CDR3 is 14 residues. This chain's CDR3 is CASSVGEATGELFF. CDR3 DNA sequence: TGTGCCAGCAGTGTTGGCGAGGCCACCGGGGAGCTGTTTTTT.

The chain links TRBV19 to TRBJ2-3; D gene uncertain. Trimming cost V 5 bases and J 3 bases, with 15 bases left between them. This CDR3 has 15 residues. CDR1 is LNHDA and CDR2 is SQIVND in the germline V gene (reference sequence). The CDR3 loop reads CASSSISAVTDTQYF. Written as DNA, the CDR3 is TGTGCCAGTAGTTCGATCTCGGCCGTAACAGATACGCAGTATTTT.

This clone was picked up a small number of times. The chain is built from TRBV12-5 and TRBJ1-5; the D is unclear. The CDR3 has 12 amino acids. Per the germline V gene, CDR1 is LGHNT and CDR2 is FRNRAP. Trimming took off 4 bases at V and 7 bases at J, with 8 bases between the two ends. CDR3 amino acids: CASGSPMQPQHF. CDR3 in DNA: TGTGCTAGTGGTTCCCCTATGCAGCCCCAGCATTTT.

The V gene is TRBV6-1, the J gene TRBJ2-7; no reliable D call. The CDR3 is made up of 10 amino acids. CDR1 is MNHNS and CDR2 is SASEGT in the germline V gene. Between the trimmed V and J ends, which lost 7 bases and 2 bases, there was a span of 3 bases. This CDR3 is CASNAYEQYF. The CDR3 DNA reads TGTGCCAGCAACGCCTACGAGCAGTACTTC.